A single sample is the source of the 9 T cell receptor beta chains below, sequenced in a study of siplizumab effects on memory and regulatory T cells. Sequencing used immunoSEQ multiplex PCR; TCRdb keeps in-frame clones, though not all of them. The table records approximately 100,000 clones, around 93% of them present only once. The sequenced material came from non-Treg CD4+ T cells sorted from blood. These receptors were collected from a human donor in good health.

The chain couples TRBV18 to TRBJ1-2; TRBD1 might be the D (6 bases). CDR3 size: 13 residues. Germline V gene lookup returns CDR1 KGHSH and CDR2 LQKENI. V dropped 4 bases and J dropped 7 bases, with 13 bases sitting between them. CDR3 sequence: CASSLDQQGGYTF. In DNA, the CDR3 is TGTGCCAGCTCACTCGACCAACAGGGTGGCTACACCTTC.

The chain is built from TRBV18 and TRBJ2-7; D gene unclear. Germline loops: CDR1 KGHSH, CDR2 LQKENI. The CDR3 extends over 14 amino acids. Trimming took off 6 bases at V and 0 bases at J, with 12 bases between the two ends. This chain's CDR3 is CASSPLASSYEQYF. CDR3 coding DNA: TGTGCCAGCTCTCCCTTGGCGAGCTCCTACGAGCAGTACTTC.

This chain joins TRBV7-3 and TRBJ2-7; D may be TRBD2 (5 bases). Germline V CDR1 and CDR2: SGHTA, FQGTGA. CDR3 length: 13 amino acids. V was trimmed by 2 bases and J by 6 bases, leaving 11 bases between them. CDR3 protein: CASSLERESEQYF. CDR3 nucleotide sequence: TGTGCCAGCAGCTTAGAGAGGGAATCCGAGCAGTACTTC.

The gene calls are TRBV2 and TRBJ1-6; 7 bases align to TRBD1. The V segment lost 2 bases and the J segment 4 bases; nucleotides outside the gene matches: 2. This CDR3 contains 15 residues. From germline, CDR1 is SNHLY and CDR2 FYNNEI. CDR3 coding DNA: TGTGCCAGCAGTGAACAGGGGGGGTATAATTCACCCCTCCACTTT. Amino acids: CASSEQGGYNSPLHF.

The chain recombines TRBV4-2 with TRBJ2-3, with 10 nucleotides matching TRBD2. Germline CDR1 LGHNA, CDR2 YNFKEQ. This CDR3 has 18 amino acids. V lost 8 bases and J lost 0; bases outside the gene matches: 14. The DNA for the CDR3 is TGTGCCAGCCCCCGAGAGCTAGCGGGGGCCGGCAGCACAGATACGCAGTATTTT. Translating gives CASPRELAGAGSTDTQYF.

The chain uses TRBV6-5 and TRBJ2-2; 10 bases fit TRBD2. Losses at the gene ends were 5 bases for V and 1 base for J; bases not matched to a gene: 1. The CDR3 extends over 15 amino acids. Germline loops: CDR1 MNHEY, CDR2 SVGAGI. DNA for the CDR3: TGTGCCAGCAGTATAGCGGGGGGGAACACCGGGGAGCTGTTTTTT. It translates to CASSIAGGNTGELFF.

This chain links TRBV5-1 with TRBJ2-1; D is undetermined. V gave up 0 bases and J gave up 4 bases, with 8 bases separating them. This CDR3 is built from 14 residues. Germline V gene sequence: CDR1 SGHRS, CDR2 YFSETQ. CDR3 DNA: TGCGCCAGCAGCTTGGGAAATATTTACAATGAGCAGTTCTTC. This gives the protein CASSLGNIYNEQFF.

The V and J genes are TRBV19 and TRBJ2-1, with TRBD2 matching over 10 bases. V lost 4 bases and J lost 12; bases outside the gene matches: 15. CDR3 length: 16 amino acids. Germline V lookup: CDR1 LNHDA, CDR2 SQIVND (reference sequence). The CDR3 coding sequence is TGTGCCAGTAGTACTTCCGAGCGGGGGGGCAGCCTCAGGCAGTTCTTC. This codes for CASSTSERGGSLRQFF.

This sequence joins TRBV6-1 and TRBJ2-1; no clear D gene. Trimming stripped 1 base from V and 12 bases from J, with 13 bases between. Germline assignment: CDR1 MNHNS and CDR2 SASEGT. The CDR3 loop spans 13 amino acids. The DNA of the CDR3 is TGTGCCAGCAGTGAAGGCTATCCAGGCGGGCAGTTCTTC. It encodes CASSEGYPGGQFF.